This TCR beta chain was obtained from a study of identical twins. Study observations and caveats: The study found that models underestimated out-of-frame TCR alpha sharing in monozygotic twins. Partial confounding of zero-insertion analyses by invariant MAIT and iNKT cells was possible.

Concerning this clonotype: The antigen is undetermined.

The CDR3 runs 16 residues. The ends were cut back, 1 base at V and 2 bases at J, with 15 bases in the middle. Germline values: CDR1 LGHNA, CDR2 YNFKEQ. Carrying unique molecular identifiers, the cDNA also gained a universal primer site through template switching. TCRdb redid the calling of the 5' RACE reads with MiXCR, one entry per CDR3 protein. The top ten hold about 0.27% of the sample, which has 1.5 million to 2 million distinct CDR3 sequences, 25% to 35% seen once. The sample was cord blood. This sequence joins TRBV4-2 and TRBJ2-7; D tentatively reads TRBD1 or TRBD2 (7 bases each). This TCR was recovered from a newborn girl in good health. CDR3 sequence: CASSQGSGGLPYEQYF. CDR3 DNA: TGTGCCAGCAGCCAAGGTTCAGGGGGACTACCCTACGAGCAGTACTTC.